One and the same sample provided the 2 T cell receptor beta chains below, sequenced in a study of CXCR3-negative and CXCR3-positive naive CD8 T cells. UMI-labeled 5' RACE TRB cDNA libraries were prepared from the cells. TCRdb re-called the 5' RACE reads and shows each CDR3 protein once, DNA omitted. The sample table sets out roughly 40,000 distinct CDR3 sequences. Specimen: memory CD8+ T cells from blood. These TCRs come from a human donor in good health. Some clones in this sample may be carry-over from other donors' samples.

CDR3: CASSQDGTGSGTEAFF. This chain links TRBV4-3 with TRBJ1-1; the D call of TRBD1 rests on TCRdb alone, since no DNA is present to check it. The CDR3 covers 16 residues. Germline lookup yields CDR1 LGHNA and CDR2 YSLEER.

The CDR3 protein is CARRRSESSYEQYF. V and J are TRBV2 and TRBJ2-7. This CDR3 is 14 amino acids long. Germline values: CDR1 SNHLY, CDR2 FYNNEI.